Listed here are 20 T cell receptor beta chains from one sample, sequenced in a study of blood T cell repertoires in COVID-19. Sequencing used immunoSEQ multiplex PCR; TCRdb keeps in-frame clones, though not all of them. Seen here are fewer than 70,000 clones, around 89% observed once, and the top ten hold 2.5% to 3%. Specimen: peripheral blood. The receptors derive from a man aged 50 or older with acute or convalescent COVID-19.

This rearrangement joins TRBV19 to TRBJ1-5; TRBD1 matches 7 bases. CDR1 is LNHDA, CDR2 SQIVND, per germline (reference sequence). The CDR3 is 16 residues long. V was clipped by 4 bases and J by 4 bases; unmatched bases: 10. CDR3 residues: CASSKAKTGTNQPQHF. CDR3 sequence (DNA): TGTGCCAGTAGTAAAGCAAAGACAGGGACGAATCAGCCCCAGCATTTT. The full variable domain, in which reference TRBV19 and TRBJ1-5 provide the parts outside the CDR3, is DGGITQSPKYLFRKEGQNVTLSCEQNLNHDAMYWYRQDPGQGLRLIYYSQIVNDFQKGDIAEGYSVSREKKESFPLTVTSAQKNPTAFYLCASSKAKTGTNQPQHFGDGTRLSIL.

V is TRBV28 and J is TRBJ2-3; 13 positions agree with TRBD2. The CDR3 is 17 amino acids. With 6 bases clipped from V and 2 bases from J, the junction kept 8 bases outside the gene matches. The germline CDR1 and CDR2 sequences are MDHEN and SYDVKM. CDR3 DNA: TGTGCCAGCAGAAAGAGGGGACTAGCGGGATACACAGATACGCAGTATTTT. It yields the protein CASRKRGLAGYTDTQYF.

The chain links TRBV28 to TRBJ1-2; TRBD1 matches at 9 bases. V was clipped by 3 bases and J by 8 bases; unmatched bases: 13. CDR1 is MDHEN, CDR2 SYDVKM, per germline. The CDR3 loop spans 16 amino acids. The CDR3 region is CASSFDPGQGLSGYTF. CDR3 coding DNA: TGTGCCAGCAGTTTTGATCCGGGACAGGGATTGAGCGGCTACACCTTC.

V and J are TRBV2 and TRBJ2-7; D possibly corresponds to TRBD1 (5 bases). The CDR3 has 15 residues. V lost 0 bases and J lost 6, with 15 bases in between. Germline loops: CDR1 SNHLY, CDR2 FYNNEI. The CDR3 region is CASSEAPFFQGEQYV. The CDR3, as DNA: TGTGCCAGCAGTGAAGCGCCTTTTTTCCAGGGCGAGCAGTACGTC.

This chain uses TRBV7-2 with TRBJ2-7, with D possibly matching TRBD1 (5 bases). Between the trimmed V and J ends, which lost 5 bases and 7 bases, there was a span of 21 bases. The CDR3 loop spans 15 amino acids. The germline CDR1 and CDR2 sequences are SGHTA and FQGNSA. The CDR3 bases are TGTGCCAGCAGCCCCACGGCAGGGCAGAGTCATGAGCAGTACGTC. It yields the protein CASSPTAGQSHEQYV.

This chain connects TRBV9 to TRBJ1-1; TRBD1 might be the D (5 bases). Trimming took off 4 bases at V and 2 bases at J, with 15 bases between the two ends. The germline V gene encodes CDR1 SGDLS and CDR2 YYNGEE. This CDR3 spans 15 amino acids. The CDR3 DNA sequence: TGTGCCAGCAGCCCTACGGGGGGTTTCAACACTGAAGCTTTCTTT. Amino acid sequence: CASSPTGGFNTEAFF.

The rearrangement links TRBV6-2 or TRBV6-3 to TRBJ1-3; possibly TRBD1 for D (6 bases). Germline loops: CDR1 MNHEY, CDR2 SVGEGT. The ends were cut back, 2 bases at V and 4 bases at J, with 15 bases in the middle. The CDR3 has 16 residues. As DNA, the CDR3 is TGTGCCAGCAGTTACAGTGGACAGCGCCTCGGAAACACCATATATTTT. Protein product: CASSYSGQRLGNTIYF.

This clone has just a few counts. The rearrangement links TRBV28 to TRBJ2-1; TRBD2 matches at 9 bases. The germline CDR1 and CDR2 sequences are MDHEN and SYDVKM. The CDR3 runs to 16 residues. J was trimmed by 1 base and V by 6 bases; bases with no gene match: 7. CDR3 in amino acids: CASRSSSGTSYNEQFF. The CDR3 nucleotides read TGTGCCAGCAGGTCATCTAGCGGGACGTCCTACAATGAGCAGTTCTTC.

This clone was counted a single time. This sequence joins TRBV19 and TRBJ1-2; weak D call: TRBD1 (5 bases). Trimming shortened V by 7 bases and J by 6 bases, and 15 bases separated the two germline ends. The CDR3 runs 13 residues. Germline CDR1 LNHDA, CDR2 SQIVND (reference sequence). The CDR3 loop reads CASKRRGRDGYTF. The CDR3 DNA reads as TGTGCCAGTAAGCGACGGGGGAGGGATGGCTACACCTTC.

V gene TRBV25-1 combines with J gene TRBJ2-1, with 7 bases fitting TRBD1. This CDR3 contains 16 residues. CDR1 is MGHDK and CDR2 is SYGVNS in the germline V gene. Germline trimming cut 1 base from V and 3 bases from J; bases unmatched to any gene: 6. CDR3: CASSESRTGSYNEQFF. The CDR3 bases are TGTGCCAGCAGTGAATCAAGGACAGGAAGCTACAATGAGCAGTTCTTC. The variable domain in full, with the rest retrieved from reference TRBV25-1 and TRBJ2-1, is EADIYQTPRYLVIGTGKKITLECSQTMGHDKMYWYQQDPGMELHLIHYSYGVNSTEKGDLSSESTVSRIRTEHFPLTLESARPSHTSQYLCASSESRTGSYNEQFFGPGTRLTVL.

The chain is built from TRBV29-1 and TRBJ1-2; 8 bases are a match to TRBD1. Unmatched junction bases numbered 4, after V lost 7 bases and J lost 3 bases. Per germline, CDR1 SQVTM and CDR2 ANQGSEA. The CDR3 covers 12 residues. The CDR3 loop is CSGMDRDYGYTF. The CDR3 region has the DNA TGCAGCGGGATGGACAGGGACTATGGCTACACCTTC.

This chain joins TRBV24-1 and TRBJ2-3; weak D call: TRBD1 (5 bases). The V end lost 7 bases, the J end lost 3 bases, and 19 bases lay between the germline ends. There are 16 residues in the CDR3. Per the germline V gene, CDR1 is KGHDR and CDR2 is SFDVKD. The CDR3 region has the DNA TGTGCCACCAGCCCTCCGAGACAGCAAGCGACAGATACGCAGTATTTT. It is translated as CATSPPRQQATDTQYF.

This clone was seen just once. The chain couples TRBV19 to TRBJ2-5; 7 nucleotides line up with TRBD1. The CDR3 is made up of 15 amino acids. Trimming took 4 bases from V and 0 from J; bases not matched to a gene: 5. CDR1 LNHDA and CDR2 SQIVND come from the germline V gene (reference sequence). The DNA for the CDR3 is TGTGCCAGTAGTACATCGGGACAGCACCAAGAGACCCAGTACTTC. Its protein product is CASSTSGQHQETQYF.

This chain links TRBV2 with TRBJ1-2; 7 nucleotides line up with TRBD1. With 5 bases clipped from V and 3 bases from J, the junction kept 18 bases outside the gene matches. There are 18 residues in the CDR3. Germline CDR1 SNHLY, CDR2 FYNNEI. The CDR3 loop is CASSKKRQGGATDYGYTF. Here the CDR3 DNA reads TGTGCCAGCAGTAAAAAAAGACAGGGTGGGGCTACGGACTATGGCTACACCTTC.

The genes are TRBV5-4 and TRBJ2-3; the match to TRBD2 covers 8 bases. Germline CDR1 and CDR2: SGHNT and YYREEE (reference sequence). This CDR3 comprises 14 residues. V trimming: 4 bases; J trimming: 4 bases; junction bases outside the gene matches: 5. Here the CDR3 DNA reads TGTGCCAGCAGCGGAGGAGCGGGAGCAGATACGCAGTATTTT. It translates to CASSGGAGADTQYF.

The CDR3 loop reads CASSKGTSGSSYNEQFF. As DNA, the CDR3 is TGTGCCAGCAGCAAGGGAACTAGCGGGAGCTCCTACAATGAGCAGTTCTTC. This chain links TRBV21-1 with TRBJ2-1; the table's D call, TRBD2, has no DNA check behind it. TRBV21-1 is given as a pseudogene. The CDR3 is 17 residues long.

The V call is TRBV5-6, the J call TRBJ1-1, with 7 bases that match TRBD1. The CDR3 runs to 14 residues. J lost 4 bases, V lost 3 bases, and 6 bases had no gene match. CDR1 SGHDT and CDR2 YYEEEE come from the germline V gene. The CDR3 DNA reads TGTGCCAGCAGCTCTACAGGGGTTGGCACTGAAGCTTTCTTT. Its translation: CASSSTGVGTEAFF.

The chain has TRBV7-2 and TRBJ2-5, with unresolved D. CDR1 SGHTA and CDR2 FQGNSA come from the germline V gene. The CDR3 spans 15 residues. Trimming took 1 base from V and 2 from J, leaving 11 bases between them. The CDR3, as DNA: TGTGCCAGCAGCTTAGGAGATTTGCGACAAGAGACCCAGTACTTC. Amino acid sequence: CASSLGDLRQETQYF. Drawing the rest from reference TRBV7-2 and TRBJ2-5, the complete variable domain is GAGVSQSPSNKVTEKGKDVELRCDPISGHTALYWYRQSLGQGLEFLIYFQGNSAPDKSGLPSDRFSAERTGGSVSTLTIQRTQQEDSAVYLCASSLGDLRQETQYFGPGTRLLVL.

The CDR3 nucleotides read TGTGCCAGCAGCTTAACCCAAGGAACTACCTCCGGGGAGCTGTTTTTT. It encodes CASSLTQGTTSGELFF. The chain joins TRBV7-6 to TRBJ2-2; D unresolved. The V end was cut by 2 bases, the J end by 6 bases, with 16 bases between. CDR1 and CDR2 from the germline V gene are SGHVS and FNYEAQ. This CDR3 is 16 amino acids long.

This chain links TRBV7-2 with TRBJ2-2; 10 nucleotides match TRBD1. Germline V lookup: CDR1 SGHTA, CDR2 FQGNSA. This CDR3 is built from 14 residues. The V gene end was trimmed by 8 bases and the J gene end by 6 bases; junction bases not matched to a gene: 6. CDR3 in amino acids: CASGWTGGAGELFF. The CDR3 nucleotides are TGTGCCAGCGGGTGGACAGGGGGAGCCGGGGAGCTGTTTTTT.